The clone carrying this T cell receptor (beta chain) was detected a few times. Its antigen is unidentified. The data were obtained in a study of T-cell memory formation after mild COVID-19. Study-level information: TCR clustering was largely donor specific. Regarding the study as a whole: Contracting CD4+ clones were located mainly in CM and EM, and CD8+ clones in EMRA. Day 15 to 85 contracting clones showed balanced CD4/CD8; day 15 to 37 expanders favored CD4+.

5'RACE primed at constant segments yielded TCR alpha and TCR beta cDNA libraries bearing sample barcodes and UMIs. MiXCR, applied by TCRdb to the 5' RACE reads, yields one record per CDR3 protein. The table lists roughly 86,000 distinct CDR3 sequences, 10% to 15% of them singletons. With V trimmed by 2 bases and J by 2 bases, 6 bases remained unmatched. Germline V lookup: CDR1 LGHDT, CDR2 YNNKEL (reference sequence). The CDR3 has 17 amino acids. This TCR derives from an adult woman who had mild COVID-19 (a few samples of this study predate the infection). Cell type and time point are not known. The rearrangement uses TRBV3-1 and TRBJ2-1; 10 bases align to TRBD2. The sequenced sample consisted of PBMCs or a T cell subset sorted from them (not recorded which). CDR3 sequence reads: CASSQTSGGGTYNEQFF. CDR3 DNA: TGTGCCAGCAGCCAAACCAGCGGGGGGGGGACCTACAATGAGCAGTTCTTC.